Listed here are 4 T cell receptor beta chains from one sample, sequenced in a study of prognosis after radiotherapy for stage I lung cancer. TCR beta CDR3 was amplified from genomic DNA by two-round multiplex PCR. Initially, in first-round PCR, primers specific to each TRBV and TRBJ gene were used. TCRdb independently ran MiXCR on the multiplex PCR reads; one entry per CDR3 protein. The sample records roughly 13,000 distinct CDR3 sequences, less than 35% being singletons. Sequenced here: PBMCs, sampled before or after stereotactic body radiation therapy (not recorded which). The receptors were sampled from a donor aged 50 or older with non-small cell lung cancer.

With regard to this clonotype: The junction does not match germline at one end; this may be a read error. The rearrangement joins TRBV28 to TRBJ1-1; 7 nucleotides align to TRBD1. Per the germline V gene, CDR1 is MDHEN and CDR2 is SYDVKM. The CDR3 covers 15 residues. The CDR3 DNA reads as TGTGCCAGCAGTCCAATAGGGGCAGGGGGGAATGAAGATTTCTTT. Amino acids: CASSPIGAGGNEDFF.

Turning to this clonotype: A read error is the likely source, as a far larger clone sits one nucleotide away. The chain has TRBV7-2 and TRBJ1-2; D gene unclear. CDR3 length: 16 residues. Germline CDR1 and CDR2: SGHTA and FQGNSA. Trimming took 1 base from V and 4 from J, leaving 16 bases between them. CDR3 coding DNA: TGTGCCAGCAGCTTAGGGTCGGTACGGCAGATCTATGGCTACACCTTC. Protein product: CASSLGSVRQIYGYTF.

In this sample, this clonotype is medium-sized (0.01 to 0.1%). The chain recombines TRBV6-4 with TRBJ2-2; D remains unclear. The CDR3 sequence is 14 residues long. Deletions cut 0 bases from V and 3 bases from J, with 5 bases between. Germline CDR1 is MRHNA and CDR2 is SNTAGT. CDR3 DNA sequence: TGTGCCAGCAGTGACTCGACGGACACCGGGGAGCTGTTTTTT. The encoded protein is CASSDSTDTGELFF.

Within the sample, this clonotype is medium-sized. The CDR3 region is CASSLSGGNQPQHF. CDR3 sequence (DNA): TGTGCCAGCAGTTTATCAGGGGGCAATCAGCCCCAGCATTTT. V gene TRBV27 combines with J gene TRBJ1-5, with D perhaps TRBD1 (5 bases). The CDR3 is 14 amino acids. V shed 0 bases and J shed 2 bases, with 5 bases lying between them. In germline, CDR1 is MNHEY, CDR2 SMNVEV (reference sequence).